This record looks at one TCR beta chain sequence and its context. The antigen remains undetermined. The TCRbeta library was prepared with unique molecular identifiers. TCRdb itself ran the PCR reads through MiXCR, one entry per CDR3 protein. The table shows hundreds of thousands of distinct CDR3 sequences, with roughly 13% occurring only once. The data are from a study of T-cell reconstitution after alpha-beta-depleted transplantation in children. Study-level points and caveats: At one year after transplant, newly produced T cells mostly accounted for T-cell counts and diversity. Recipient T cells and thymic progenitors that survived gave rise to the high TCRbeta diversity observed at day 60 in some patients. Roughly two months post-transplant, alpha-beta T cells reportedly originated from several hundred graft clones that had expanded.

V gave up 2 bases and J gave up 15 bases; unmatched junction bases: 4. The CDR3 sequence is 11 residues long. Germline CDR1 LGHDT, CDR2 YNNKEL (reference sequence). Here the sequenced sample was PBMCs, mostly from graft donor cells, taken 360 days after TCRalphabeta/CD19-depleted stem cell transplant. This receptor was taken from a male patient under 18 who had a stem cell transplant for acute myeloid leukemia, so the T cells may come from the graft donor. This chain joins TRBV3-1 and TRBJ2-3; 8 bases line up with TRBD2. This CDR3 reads CASSQNSGTYF. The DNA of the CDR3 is TGTGCCAGCAGCCAAAATAGCGGGACATATTTT.